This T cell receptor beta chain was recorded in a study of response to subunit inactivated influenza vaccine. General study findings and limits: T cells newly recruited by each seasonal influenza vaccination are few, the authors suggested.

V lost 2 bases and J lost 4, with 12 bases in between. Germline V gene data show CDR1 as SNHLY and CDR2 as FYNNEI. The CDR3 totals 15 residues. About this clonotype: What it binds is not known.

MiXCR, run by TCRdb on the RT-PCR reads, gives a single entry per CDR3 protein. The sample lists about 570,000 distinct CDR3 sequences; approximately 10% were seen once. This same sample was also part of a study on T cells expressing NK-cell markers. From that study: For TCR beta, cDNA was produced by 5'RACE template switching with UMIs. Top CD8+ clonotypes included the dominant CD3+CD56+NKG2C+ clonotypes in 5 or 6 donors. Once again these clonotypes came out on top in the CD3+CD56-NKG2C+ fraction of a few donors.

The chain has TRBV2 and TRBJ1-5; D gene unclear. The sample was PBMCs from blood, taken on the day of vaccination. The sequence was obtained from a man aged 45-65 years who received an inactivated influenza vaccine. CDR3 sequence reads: CASSESGLSNQPQHF. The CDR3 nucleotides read TGTGCCAGCAGTGAAAGTGGTCTGAGTAATCAGCCCCAGCATTTT.